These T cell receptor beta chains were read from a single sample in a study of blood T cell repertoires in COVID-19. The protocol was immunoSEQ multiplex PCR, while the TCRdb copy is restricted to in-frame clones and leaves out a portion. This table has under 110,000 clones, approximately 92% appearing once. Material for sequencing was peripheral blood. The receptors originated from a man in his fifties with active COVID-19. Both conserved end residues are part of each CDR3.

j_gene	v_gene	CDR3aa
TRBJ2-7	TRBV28	CASSLYSTAGSEQYF
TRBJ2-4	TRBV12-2	CASGSGSVKNIQYF
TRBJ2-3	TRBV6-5	CASSFDPTRETTQYF
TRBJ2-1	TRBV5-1	CASSLSLAGANEQFF
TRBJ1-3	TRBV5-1	CASSSEVTGAGNTIYF
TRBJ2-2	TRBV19	CASSRGVRTGELFF
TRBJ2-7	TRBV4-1	CASSQGLAGVSYEQYF
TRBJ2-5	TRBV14	CASSQDAPMYQETQYF
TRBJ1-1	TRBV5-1	CASSVDRATEAFF
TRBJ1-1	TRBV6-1	CASSEGRVTEAFF
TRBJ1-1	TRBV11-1	CASSQGRIGTEAFF
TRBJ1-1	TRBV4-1	CASSQEQGSEAFF
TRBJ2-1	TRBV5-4	CASSLDHSGRAIEQFF
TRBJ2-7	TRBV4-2	CASSHSTHPYEQYF
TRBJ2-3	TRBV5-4	CASSGGLAGRYTQYF
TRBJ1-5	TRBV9	CASSVDFSSNQPQHF
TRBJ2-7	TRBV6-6	CASSYLDRKEQYF
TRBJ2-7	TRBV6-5	CASSRESSYEQYF
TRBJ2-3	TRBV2	CASSGGLADFTDTQYF
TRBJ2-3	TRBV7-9	CASSPLAGSTDTQYF
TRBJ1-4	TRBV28	CASGPQGGNEKLFF
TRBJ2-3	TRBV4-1	CASSQDETRLVLGYF
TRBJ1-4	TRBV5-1	CASSPDDRGGGRELFF
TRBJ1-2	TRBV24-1	CATSQTGGKDYGYTF
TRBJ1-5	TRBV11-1	CASSLDVNQPQHF
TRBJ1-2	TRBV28	CASSLGSGGYTF
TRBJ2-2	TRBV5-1	CASSLTGDTGELFF
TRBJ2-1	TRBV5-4	CASSFSVKVQGGEQFF
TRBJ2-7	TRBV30	CAWSVLAGREQYF
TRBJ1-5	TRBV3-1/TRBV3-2	CASSQMPTSNQPQHF
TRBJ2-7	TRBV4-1	CASSPTGLSGGHEQYF
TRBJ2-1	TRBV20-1	CSATPNEQFF